The source of this T cell receptor (beta chain) is a study of CD8 T cells in Susac syndrome. The RNA, about 0.5 to 1 ug, was put through reverse transcription using random hexamers. TCRdb used MiXCR to reprocess the immunoSEQ multiplex PCR reads, holding one entry per CDR3 protein. The sample has fewer than 200,000 distinct CDR3 sequences; about 95% are singletons. CDR3 length equals 12 residues. Per the germline V gene, CDR1 is SGDLS and CDR2 is YYNGEE. V shed 4 bases and J shed 5 bases, with 10 bases lying between them. This chain joins TRBV9 and TRBJ2-7; D uncertain. The sequencing input was CD8+ T cells from PBMCs. The TCR originated in a human donor with multiple sclerosis. The DNA for the CDR3 is TGTGCCAGCAGCCCCGGGCGACACGAGCAGTACTTC. This encodes CASSPGRHEQYF.